One and the same sample provided the 23 T cell receptor beta chains below, sequenced in a study of T cell repertoires in cytomegalovirus infection. The antigens these receptors bind are not known. TCRdb reprocessed the reads via MiXCR and lists one record per CDR3 protein. The table includes fewer than 1,000,000 distinct CDR3 sequences, roughly 30% detected once. This sample comprised cultured CD8+ T cells from PBMCs, obtained from culture after CMV antigen stimulation. The receptor source for this set is a human donor in good health (CMV status not recorded). Some clones in this sample may be carry-over from other donors' samples.

This chain connects TRBV6-5 to TRBJ2-2, with 10 nucleotides matching TRBD2. Trimming cost V 6 bases and J 7 bases; bases outside gene matches: 14. Germline CDR1 and CDR2: MNHEY and SVGAGI. There are 17 residues in the CDR3. As DNA, the CDR3 is TGTGCCAGCAGCCGATGGTGGAGCGGGGGGGTTGGCGGGGAGCTGTTTTTT. Amino acids: CASSRWWSGGVGGELFF.

This clonotype has just a few counts. The chain combines TRBV9 with TRBJ1-1; unclear D gene. V lost 1 base and J 1 base, leaving 8 bases between the germline ends. This CDR3 region has 14 residues. The germline CDR1 and CDR2 sequences are SGDLS and YYNGEE. The CDR3 reads CASSVSPGNTEAFF. DNA of the CDR3: TGTGCCAGCAGCGTATCCCCCGGGAACACTGAAGCTTTCTTT.

This clonotype turned up a few times. The CDR3 protein is CASRGIQGEGGYTF. As DNA, the CDR3 is TGCGCCAGCAGGGGGATACAGGGTGAGGGTGGCTACACCTTC. The J gene is TRBJ1-2, the V gene TRBV4-1; a weak D match, TRBD1 (6 bases). The V and J ends lost 6 bases and 7 bases respectively, with 18 bases between them. The germline V gene encodes CDR1 MGHRA and CDR2 YSYEKL. The CDR3 covers 14 residues.

The rearrangement uses TRBV28 and TRBJ2-3; 13 nucleotides agree with TRBD2. CDR3 length: 18 residues. The junction had 8 bases not matched to a gene; V was cut back by 5 bases and J by 0 bases. Germline CDR1 MDHEN, CDR2 SYDVKM. The CDR3 DNA is TGTGCCAGCAGTGGTGGACTAGCGGGGGCCGCTAGCACAGATACGCAGTATTTT. It translates to CASSGGLAGAASTDTQYF.

This clonotype has a count of ten or more. J is TRBJ1-2 and V is TRBV7-6; no definite D call. With 5 bases removed from V and 4 bases from J, the gap between germline ends came to 11 bases. This CDR3 region has 13 residues. Germline V CDR1 and CDR2: SGHVS, FNYEAQ. In DNA, the CDR3 is TGTGCCAGCAGCCAGAGGGATGGCTATGGCTACACCTTC. Amino acids: CASSQRDGYGYTF.

The CDR3 nucleotides are TGCAGTGCTACGCGAACAGGGGGCTCGGGATTGTCGTTCGAAAAACTGTTTTTT. Protein: CSATRTGGSGLSFEKLFF. V and J are TRBV20-1 and TRBJ1-4; 9 bases map to TRBD1. The CDR3 spans 18 residues. J lost 8 bases, V lost 4 bases, and 20 bases had no gene match. The germline CDR1 and CDR2 sequences are DFQATT and SNEGSKA (reference sequence).

The sample holds one count of this clonotype. The CDR3 coding sequence is TGTGCCAGCAGCTCGGGGATGGGGGATGAGCAGTTCTTC. Translated, it gives CASSSGMGDEQFF. The chain uses TRBV11-2 and TRBJ2-1, with D perhaps TRBD1 or TRBD2 (5 bases each). Trimming shortened V by 4 bases and J by 8 bases, and 12 bases separated the two germline ends. Germline CDR1 and CDR2: SGHAT and FQNNGV. The CDR3 has 13 amino acids.

The genes are TRBV28 and TRBJ2-7; 7 bases align to TRBD1. The CDR3 contains 15 residues. Germline CDR1 is MDHEN and CDR2 is SYDVKM. Unmatched junction bases numbered 9, after V lost 4 bases and J lost 3 bases. CDR3 sequence: CASSSRTGTDYEQYV. The CDR3 DNA follows: TGTGCCAGCAGTTCCAGAACCGGGACAGACTACGAGCAGTACGTC.

CDR3 in DNA: TGTGCAGAAGGGGAGACCGCCTACAATGAGCAGTTCTTC. Translated, it gives CAEGETAYNEQFF. The chain carries TRBV6-1 and TRBJ2-1; the D gene could be TRBD1 or TRBD2 (5 bases each). Germline V gene lookup returns CDR1 MNHNS and CDR2 SASEGT. This CDR3 comprises 13 residues.

The rearrangement joins TRBV28 to TRBJ1-2; D uncertain. This CDR3 region has 19 residues. The germline V gene has CDR1 MDHEN and CDR2 SYDVKM. The germline V and J ends were trimmed by 6 bases and 1 base, with 27 bases remaining between them. The CDR3 sequence is CASRTQSKLQPWGNYGYTF. The CDR3 bases are TGTGCCAGCAGAACCCAGTCTAAACTGCAACCCTGGGGTAACTATGGCTACACCTTC.

This clonotype was seen only once. This CDR3 is missing its conserved last phenylalanine or tryptophan, likely due to a read error. The J gene is TRBJ2-1, the V gene TRBV11-2; 9 bases fit TRBD1. This CDR3 contains 16 residues. The trim removed 0 bases at V and 9 bases at J, leaving 9 bases unmatched. Germline CDR1 reads SGHAT; CDR2 reads FQNNGV. In DNA, the CDR3 is TGTGCCAGCAGCTTAGATATAGGACAGGGGATCGGTGAGCAGTTCCTC. Translation gives CASSLDIGQGIGEQFL.

The chain combines TRBV10-3 with TRBJ2-5; D remains unclear. Germline CDR1 is ENHRY and CDR2 is SYGVKD. The CDR3 runs 14 residues. Trimming pared 6 bases from V and 4 bases from J, leaving 15 bases between. CDR3 residues: CAIRGLSDLETQYF. CDR3 nucleotides: TGTGCCATCAGGGGCCTCAGCGACTTAGAGACCCAGTACTTC.

This clonotype was counted between two and nine times. The CDR3 reads CASSSTSGGGIQYF. The CDR3 coding sequence is TGTGCCAGCAGTTCGACTAGCGGGGGGGGCATTCAGTACTTC. This chain uses TRBV27 with TRBJ2-4, with TRBD2 identical over 14 bases. The CDR3 totals 14 residues. V dropped 4 bases and J dropped 9; count of bases not matched to a gene: 2. Germline CDR1 and CDR2: MNHEY and SMNVEV (reference sequence).

This clonotype was seen only a few times. The chain uses TRBV7-3 and TRBJ1-1; no definite D call. Germline assignment: CDR1 SGHTA and CDR2 FQGTGA. The V gene lost 4 bases and the J gene lost 3 bases, with 12 bases spanning the gap. The CDR3 has 14 residues. The DNA for the CDR3 is TGTGCCAGCAGCTCCAACGGTGGGGACACTGAAGCTTTCTTT. It yields the protein CASSSNGGDTEAFF.

The chain links TRBV7-8 to TRBJ2-1; 8 bases are shared with TRBD2. The J segment lost 2 bases and the V segment lost 5 bases, leaving 14 bases of the junction unmatched. Germline loops: CDR1 SGHVS, CDR2 FQNEAQ. This CDR3 spans 18 amino acids. The CDR3 region is CASSPGGRGATPYNEQFF. CDR3 nucleotides: TGTGCCAGCAGCCCGGGGGGGAGGGGAGCGACGCCCTACAATGAGCAGTTCTTC.

This clonotype has more than one count but fewer than ten. The chain joins TRBV7-3 to TRBJ2-6, with D possibly matching TRBD2 (5 bases). The CDR3 totals 14 residues. Germline values: CDR1 SGHTA, CDR2 FQGTGA. The V end lost 6 bases, the J end lost 0 bases, and 6 bases lay between the germline ends. The CDR3 spells CASSDYSGANVLTF. The CDR3 nucleotides read TGTGCCAGCAGTGACTACTCTGGGGCCAACGTCCTGACTTTC. The full variable domain, with the rest looked up from reference TRBV7-3 and TRBJ2-6, is GAGVSQTPSNKVTEKGKYVELRCDPISGHTALYWYRQSLGQGPEFLIYFQGTGAADDSGLPNDRFFAVRPEGSVSTLKIQRTERGDSAVYLCASSDYSGANVLTFGAGSRLTVL.

This clonotype was counted between two and nine times. The chain links TRBV4-3 to TRBJ2-5; the match to TRBD2 covers 10 bases. The germline gives CDR1 LGHNA, CDR2 YSLEER. The CDR3 covers 15 residues. The junction had 4 bases not matched to a gene; V was cut back by 1 base and J by 5 bases. CDR3 coding DNA: TGCGCCAGCAGCCAAGGGAGCGGGGGGGAGGAGACCCAGTACTTC. Residues: CASSQGSGGEETQYF.

The rearrangement joins TRBV24-1 to TRBJ2-3; 13 nucleotides match TRBD2. The germline CDR1 and CDR2 sequences are KGHDR and SFDVKD. This CDR3 has 18 amino acids. Unmatched junction bases numbered 3, after V lost 0 bases and J lost 1 base. This CDR3 reads CATSDLQGLAGGTDTQYF. For the CDR3, the DNA is TGTGCCACCAGTGATTTGCAAGGACTAGCGGGGGGCACAGATACGCAGTATTTT.

Regarding this clonotype: Compared with germline, one end of the junction differs, possibly owing to a read error. The rearrangement links TRBV10-3 to TRBJ2-4, with D perhaps matching TRBD2 (7 bases). The CDR3 covers 12 residues. The V gene's germline CDR1 is ENHRY and CDR2 SYGVKD. The CDR3 sequence: CTISESGDYPHF. The CDR3 nucleotides read TGTACCATCAGTGAGTCAGGGGACTACCCCCACTTC.

This clonotype was detected ten times or more. The chain uses TRBV7-9 and TRBJ2-7, with D possibly matching TRBD2 (5 bases). Germline CDR1 reads SEHNR; CDR2 reads FQNEAQ (reference sequence). Trimming took 1 base from V and 4 from J, leaving 8 bases between them. The CDR3 consists of 13 residues. The CDR3 DNA sequence: TGTGCCAGCAGCTTAGGGATAGCGTACGAGCAGTACGTC. As protein: CASSLGIAYEQYV.

This clonotype was found a few times. The CDR3: CASSSPWGKGDGEAFF. CDR3 nucleotides: TGTGCCAGTAGTAGCCCTTGGGGGAAGGGGGACGGTGAAGCTTTCTTT. The chain carries TRBV19 and TRBJ1-1, with D perhaps matching TRBD1 (6 bases). This CDR3 comprises 16 residues. Germline values: CDR1 LNHDA, CDR2 SQIVND (reference sequence). V lost 4 bases to trimming and J lost 7 bases, with 22 bases between them. Complete variable domain (other parts from reference TRBV19 and TRBJ1-1): DGGITQSPKYLFRKEGQNVTLSCEQNLNHDAMYWYRQDPGQGLRLIYYSQIVNDFQKGDIAEGYSVSREKKESFPLTVTSAQKNPTAFYLCASSSPWGKGDGEAFFGQGTRLTVV.

This clonotype was counted between two and nine times. This chain links TRBV12-3 or TRBV12-4 with TRBJ2-3, with 10 bases identical to TRBD2. This CDR3 contains 18 residues. V shed 3 bases and J 0 bases; nucleotides not matched to a gene: 9. As DNA, the CDR3 is TGTGCCAGCAGTTTCTCAGCGGGGGGGGGGCCTAGCACAGATACGCAGTATTTT. Translated: CASSFSAGGGPSTDTQYF.

As to this clonotype: Being one base from a much bigger clone, this may be a read error. This rearrangement joins TRBV13 to TRBJ1-5, with D uncertain. V was clipped by 3 bases and J by 1 base, with 7 bases between them. The length of the CDR3 is 14 residues. CDR1 is PRHDT and CDR2 is FYEKMQ in the germline V gene (reference sequence). CDR3 bases: TGTGCCAGCAGCTTCGGACGGAGCAATCAGCCCCAGCATTTT. Its protein is CASSFGRSNQPQHF.